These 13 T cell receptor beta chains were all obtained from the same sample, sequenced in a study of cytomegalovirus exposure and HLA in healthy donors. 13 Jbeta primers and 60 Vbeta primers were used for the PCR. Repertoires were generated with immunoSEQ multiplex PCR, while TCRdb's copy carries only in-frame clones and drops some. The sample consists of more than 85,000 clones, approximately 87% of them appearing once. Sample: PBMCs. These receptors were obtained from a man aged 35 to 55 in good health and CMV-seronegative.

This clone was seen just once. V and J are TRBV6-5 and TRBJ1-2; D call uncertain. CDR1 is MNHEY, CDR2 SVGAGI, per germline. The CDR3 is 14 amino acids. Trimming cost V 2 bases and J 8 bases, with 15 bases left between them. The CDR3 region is CASSYVGRTRGYTF. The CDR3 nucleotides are TGTGCCAGCAGTTACGTCGGGAGGACGCGCGGCTACACCTTC.

CDR3 region: CASREGGNLDTEAFF. CDR3 nucleotide sequence: TGCGCCAGCAGAGAGGGCGGTAACTTAGACACTGAAGCTTTCTTT. This chain links TRBV5-1 with TRBJ1-1; D not certain. The germline CDR1 and CDR2 sequences are SGHRS and YFSETQ. V lost 5 bases, J lost 3 bases, and 17 bases lay in between. CDR3 length: 15 residues.

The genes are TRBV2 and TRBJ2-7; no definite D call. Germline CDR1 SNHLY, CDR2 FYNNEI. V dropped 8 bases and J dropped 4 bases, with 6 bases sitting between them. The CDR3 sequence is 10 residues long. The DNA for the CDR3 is TGTGCCAGCCGAGATTACGAGCAGTACTTC. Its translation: CASRDYEQYF.

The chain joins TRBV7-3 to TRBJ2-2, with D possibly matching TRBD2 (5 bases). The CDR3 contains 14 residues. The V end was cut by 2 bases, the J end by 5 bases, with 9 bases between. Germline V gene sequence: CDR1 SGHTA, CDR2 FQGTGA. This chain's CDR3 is CASSLEEGTGELFF. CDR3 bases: TGTGCCAGCAGCTTAGAAGAGGGTACCGGGGAGCTGTTTTTT.

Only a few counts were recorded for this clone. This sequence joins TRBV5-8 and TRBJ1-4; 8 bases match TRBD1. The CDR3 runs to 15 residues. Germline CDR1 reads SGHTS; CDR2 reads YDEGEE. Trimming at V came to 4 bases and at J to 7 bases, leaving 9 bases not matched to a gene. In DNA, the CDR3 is TGTGCCAGCAGCATGCACAGGGGGGCGACTGAAAAACTGTTTTTT. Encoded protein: CASSMHRGATEKLFF.

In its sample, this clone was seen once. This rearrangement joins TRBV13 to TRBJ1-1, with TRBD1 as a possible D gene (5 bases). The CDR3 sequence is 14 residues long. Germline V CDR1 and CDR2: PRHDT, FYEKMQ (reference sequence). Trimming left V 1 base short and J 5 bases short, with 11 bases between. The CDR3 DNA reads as TGTGCCAGCAGCTTAGAAGGGGCGAGAACTGAAGCTTTCTTT. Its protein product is CASSLEGARTEAFF.

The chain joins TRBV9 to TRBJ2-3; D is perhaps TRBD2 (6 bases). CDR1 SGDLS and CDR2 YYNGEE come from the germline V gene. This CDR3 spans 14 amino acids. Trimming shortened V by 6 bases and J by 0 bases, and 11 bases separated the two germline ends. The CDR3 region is CASNAGLSTDTQYF. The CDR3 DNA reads TGTGCCAGCAACGCGGGGTTAAGCACAGATACGCAGTATTTT. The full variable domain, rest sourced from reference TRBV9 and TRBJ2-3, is DSGVTQTPKHLITATGQRVTLRCSPRSGDLSVYWYQQSLDQGLQFLIQYYNGEERAKGNILERFSAQQFPDLHSELNLSSLELGDSALYFCASNAGLSTDTQYFGPGTRLTVL.

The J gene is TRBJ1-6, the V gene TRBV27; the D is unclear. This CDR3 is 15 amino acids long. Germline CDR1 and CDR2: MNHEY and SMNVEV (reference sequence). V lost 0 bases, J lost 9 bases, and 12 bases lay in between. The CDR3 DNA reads TGTGCCAGCAGTTTATCGGTGGGTCGGGGTTCACCCCTCCACTTT. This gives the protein CASSLSVGRGSPLHF.

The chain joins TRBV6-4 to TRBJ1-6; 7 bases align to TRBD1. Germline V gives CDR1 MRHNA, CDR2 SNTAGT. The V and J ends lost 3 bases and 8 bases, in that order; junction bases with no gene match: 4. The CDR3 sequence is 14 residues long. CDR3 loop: CASSETGKDSPLHF. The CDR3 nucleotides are TGTGCCAGCAGTGAGACAGGGAAGGATTCACCCCTCCACTTT.

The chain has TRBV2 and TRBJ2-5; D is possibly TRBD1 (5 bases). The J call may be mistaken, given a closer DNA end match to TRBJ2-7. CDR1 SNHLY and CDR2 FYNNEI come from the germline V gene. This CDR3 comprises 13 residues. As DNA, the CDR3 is TGTGCCAGCAGTGTGGGGCGAACCTACGAGCAGTACTTC. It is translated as CASSVGRTYEQYF.

The CDR3 DNA sequence: TGTGCCAGCAGCTTACAGTCCTATGGCTACACCTTC. This sequence encodes CASSLQSYGYTF. The rearrangement links TRBV7-9 to TRBJ1-2, with D hard to call. The CDR3 sequence is 12 residues long. Germline lookup yields CDR1 SEHNR and CDR2 FQNEAQ (reference sequence). Trimming cost V 2 bases and J 4 bases, with 5 bases left between them.

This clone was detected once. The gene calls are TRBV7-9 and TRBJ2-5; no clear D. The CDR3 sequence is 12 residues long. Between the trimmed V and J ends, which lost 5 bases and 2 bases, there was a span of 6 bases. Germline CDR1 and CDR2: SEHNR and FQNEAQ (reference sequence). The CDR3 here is CASSQYQETQYF. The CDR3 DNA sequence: TGTGCCAGCAGCCAGTATCAAGAGACCCAGTACTTC.

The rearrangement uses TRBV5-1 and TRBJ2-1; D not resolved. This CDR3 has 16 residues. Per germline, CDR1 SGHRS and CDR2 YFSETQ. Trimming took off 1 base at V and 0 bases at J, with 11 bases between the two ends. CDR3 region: CASSLSGRSSYNEQFF. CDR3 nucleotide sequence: TGCGCCAGCAGCTTGAGTGGCCGGAGCTCCTACAATGAGCAGTTCTTC.